The 7 T cell receptor beta chains below all came from one sample that was sequenced in a study of blood T cell repertoires in COVID-19. TCRdb's table, derived via immunoSEQ multiplex PCR, lists solely in-frame clones and lacks some. Of 270,000 or so clones in the sample, about 80% were seen once. The sequencing input was peripheral blood. These receptors were collected from a woman in her 50s who had recovered from COVID-19.

The chain employs TRBV4-2 and TRBJ2-1, with D possibly being TRBD2 (5 bases). Trimming cost V 0 bases and J 7 bases, with 10 bases left between them. Germline V lookup: CDR1 LGHNA, CDR2 YNFKEQ. This CDR3 comprises 14 residues. CDR3 sequence (DNA): TGTGCCAGCAGCCAAGATCAGAGCGGAAATGAGCAGTTCTTC. Residues: CASSQDQSGNEQFF.

This clone was recorded at least ten times. The chain couples TRBV2 to TRBJ2-7; no definite D call. Trimming removed 6 bases at V and 7 bases at J, with 19 bases between. From germline, CDR1 is SNHLY and CDR2 FYNNEI. The CDR3 sequence is 14 residues long. The CDR3 loop is CASRLSASTREQYF. In nucleotides, the CDR3 is TGTGCCAGCAGGCTAAGTGCCTCTACCCGGGAGCAGTACTTC.

This clone has only a few counts. V and J are TRBV3-1 (or the pseudogene TRBV3-2) and TRBJ2-1; the match to TRBD1 covers 8 bases. Germline lookup yields CDR1 LGHDT and CDR2 YNNKEL (reference sequence). V was clipped by 4 bases and J by 4 bases; unmatched bases: 9. This CDR3 region has 16 residues. This CDR3 reads CASSLLPRQGYNEQFF. The CDR3 nucleotides read TGTGCCAGCAGCCTCCTCCCGAGACAGGGGTACAATGAGCAGTTCTTC.

This clone was detected only once. V and J are TRBV30 and TRBJ2-7; D remains unclear. The CDR3 consists of 12 residues. V lost 4 bases to trimming and J lost 1 base, with 8 bases between them. Looked up from germline, CDR1 is GTSNPN and CDR2 is SVGIG (reference sequence). The CDR3 DNA reads as TGTGCCTGGACCACCGGGTCCTACGAGCAGTACTTC. Translated, it gives CAWTTGSYEQYF.

CDR3 region: CASSYGGEAFF. Here the CDR3 DNA reads TGTGCCAGCAGTTATGGCGGTGAAGCTTTCTTT. The chain couples TRBV6-2 or TRBV6-3 to TRBJ1-1; D not resolved. This CDR3 comprises 11 residues. Trimming removed 3 bases at V and 7 bases at J, with 6 bases between. The V gene's germline CDR1 is MNHEY and CDR2 SVGEGT.

This chain joins TRBV28 and TRBJ2-1; maybe TRBD2 (5 bases). Trimming shortened V by 1 base and J by 8 bases, and 15 bases separated the two germline ends. CDR1 is MDHEN and CDR2 is SYDVKM in the germline V gene. The CDR3 is made up of 15 amino acids. DNA for the CDR3: TGTGCCAGCAGTTTATTCTCAGAGAGGCGGGATGAGCAGTTCTTC. This gives the protein CASSLFSERRDEQFF.

The chain couples TRBV11-2 to TRBJ1-6; 8 bases map to TRBD1. From germline, CDR1 is SGHAT and CDR2 FQNNGV. This CDR3 spans 14 amino acids. The ends lost 1 base at V and 9 bases at J; junction bases unmatched: 2. The CDR3 coding sequence is TGTGCCAGCAGCTTAGGCGGACAGGGTTCACCCCTCCACTTT. This codes for CASSLGGQGSPLHF.